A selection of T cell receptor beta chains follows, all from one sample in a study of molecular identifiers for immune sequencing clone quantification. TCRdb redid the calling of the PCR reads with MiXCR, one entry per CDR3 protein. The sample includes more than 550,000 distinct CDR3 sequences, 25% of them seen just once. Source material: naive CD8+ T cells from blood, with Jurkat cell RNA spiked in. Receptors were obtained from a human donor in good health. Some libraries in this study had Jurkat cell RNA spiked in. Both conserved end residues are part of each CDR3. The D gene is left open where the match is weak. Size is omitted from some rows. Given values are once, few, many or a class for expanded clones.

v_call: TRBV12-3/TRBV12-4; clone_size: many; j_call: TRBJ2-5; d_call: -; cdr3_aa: CASSPNMVTGETQYF; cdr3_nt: TGTGCCAGCAGCCCCAACATGGTTACCGGAGAGACCCAGTACTTC
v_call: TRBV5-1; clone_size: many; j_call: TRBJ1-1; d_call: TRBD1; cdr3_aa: CASRLTRGENTEAFF; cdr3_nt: TGCGCCAGCAGGTTAACCAGGGGGGAGAACACTGAAGCTTTCTTT
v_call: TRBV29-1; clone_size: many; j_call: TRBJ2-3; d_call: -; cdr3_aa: CSVEKIGDEQYF; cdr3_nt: TGCAGCGTTGAGAAAATTGGGGACGAGCAGTATTTT
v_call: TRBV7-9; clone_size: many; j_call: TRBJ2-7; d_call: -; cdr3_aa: CASSSFDNWYEQYF; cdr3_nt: TGTGCCAGCAGCTCGTTCGACAACTGGTACGAGCAGTACTTC
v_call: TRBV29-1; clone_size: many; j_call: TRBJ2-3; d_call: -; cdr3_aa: CSVLASTDTQYF; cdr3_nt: TGCAGCGTCCTAGCGAGCACAGATACGCAGTATTTT
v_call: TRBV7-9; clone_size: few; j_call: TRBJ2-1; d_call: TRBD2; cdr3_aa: CASSAGTSGFYNEQFF; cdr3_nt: TGTGCCAGCAGCGCCGGGACTAGCGGGTTCTACAATGAGCAGTTCTTC
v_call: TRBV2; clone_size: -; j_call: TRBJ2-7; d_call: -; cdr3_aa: CASSEGLISYEQYF; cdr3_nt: TGTGCCAGCAGTGAGGGACTGATCTCCTACGAGCAGTACTTC
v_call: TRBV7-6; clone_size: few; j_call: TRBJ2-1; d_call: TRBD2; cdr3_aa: CASSAAPSGSYNEQFF; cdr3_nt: TGTGCCAGCAGCGCTGCCCCTAGCGGCTCCTACAATGAGCAGTTCTTC
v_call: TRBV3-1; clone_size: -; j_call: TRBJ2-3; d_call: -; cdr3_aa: CASSQRKYLRGPADTQYF; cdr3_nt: TGTGCCAGCAGCCAACGAAAATACTTGAGGGGACCCGCAGATACGCAGTATTTT
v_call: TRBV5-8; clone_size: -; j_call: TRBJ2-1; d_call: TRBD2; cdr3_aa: CASSPGVAGGNEQFF; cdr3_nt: TGTGCCAGCAGCCCGGGCGTAGCGGGAGGCAATGAGCAGTTCTTC
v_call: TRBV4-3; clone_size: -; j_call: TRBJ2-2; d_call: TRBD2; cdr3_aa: CASSQDLQGGAGELFF; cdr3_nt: TGCGCCAGCAGCCAAGATCTCCAGGGAGGGGCCGGGGAGCTGTTTTTT
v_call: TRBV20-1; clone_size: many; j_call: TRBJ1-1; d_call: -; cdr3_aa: CSAREVATEAFF; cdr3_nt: TGCAGTGCTAGGGAAGTCGCCACTGAAGCTTTCTTT
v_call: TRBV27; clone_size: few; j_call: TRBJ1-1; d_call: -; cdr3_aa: CASSLMGTNTEAFF; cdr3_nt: TGTGCCAGCAGTTTAATGGGTACGAACACTGAAGCTTTCTTT
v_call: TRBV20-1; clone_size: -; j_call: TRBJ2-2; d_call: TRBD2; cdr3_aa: CSAPAGGPSGELFF; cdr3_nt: TGCAGTGCTCCCGCGGGAGGGCCCTCCGGGGAGCTGTTTTTT
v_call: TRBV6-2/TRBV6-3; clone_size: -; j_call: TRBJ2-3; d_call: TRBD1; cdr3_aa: CASSTGTGGPDTQYF; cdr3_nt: TGTGCCAGCAGTACCGGGACAGGGGGCCCAGATACGCAGTATTTT
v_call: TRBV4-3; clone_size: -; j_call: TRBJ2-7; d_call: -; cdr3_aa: CASSQDLVTGSYEQYF; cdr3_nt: TGCGCCAGCAGCCAAGACCTCGTGACAGGTTCCTACGAGCAGTACTTC
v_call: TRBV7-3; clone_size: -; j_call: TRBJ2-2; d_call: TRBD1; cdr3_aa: CASSGQGATGELFF; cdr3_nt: TGTGCCAGCAGCGGACAGGGGGCGACCGGGGAGCTGTTTTTT
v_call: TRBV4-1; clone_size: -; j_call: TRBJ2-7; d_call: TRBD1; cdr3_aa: CASSLRDSTYEQYF; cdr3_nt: TGCGCCAGCAGCCTACGGGACAGCACCTACGAGCAGTACTTC
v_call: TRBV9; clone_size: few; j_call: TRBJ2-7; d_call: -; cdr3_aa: CASSTGASSSYEQYF; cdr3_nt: TGTGCCAGCAGCACCGGGGCTAGTTCCTCCTACGAGCAGTACTTC
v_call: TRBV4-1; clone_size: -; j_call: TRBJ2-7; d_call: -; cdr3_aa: CASSQATYYEQYF; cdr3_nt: TGCGCCAGCAGCCAAGCTACTTATTACGAGCAGTACTTC
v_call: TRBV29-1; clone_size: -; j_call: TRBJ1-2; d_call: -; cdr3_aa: CSVGTPKNYGYTF; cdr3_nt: TGCAGCGTCGGGACACCCAAAAACTATGGCTACACCTTC
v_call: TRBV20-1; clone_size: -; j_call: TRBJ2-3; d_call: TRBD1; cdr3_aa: CSARAYPAPGDSGVSTDTQYF; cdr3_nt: TGCAGTGCTAGAGCCTACCCAGCCCCCGGGGACAGTGGGGTTAGCACAGATACGCAGTATTTT
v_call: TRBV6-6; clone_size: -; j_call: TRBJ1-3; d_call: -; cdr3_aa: CASSVSWPSGNTIYF; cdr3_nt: TGTGCCAGCAGTGTCAGTTGGCCCTCCGGAAACACCATATATTTT
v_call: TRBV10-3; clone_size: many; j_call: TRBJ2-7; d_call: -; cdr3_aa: CAISTRDRSYEQYF; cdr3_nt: TGTGCCATCAGTACTCGGGACCGCTCCTACGAGCAGTACTTC
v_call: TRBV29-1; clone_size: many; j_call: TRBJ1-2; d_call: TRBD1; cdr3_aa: CSVDSGGYLGYTF; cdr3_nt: TGCAGCGTTGATTCAGGGGGCTATTTGGGCTACACCTTC
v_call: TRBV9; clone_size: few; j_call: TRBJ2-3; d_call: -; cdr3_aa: CASSTPRVVRASDTQYF; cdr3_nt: TGTGCCAGCAGCACCCCCCGGGTAGTGAGAGCTTCAGATACGCAGTATTTT
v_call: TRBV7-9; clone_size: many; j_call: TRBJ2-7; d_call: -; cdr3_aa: CASSSQPGRKYF; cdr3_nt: TGTGCCAGCAGCTCCCAACCAGGGAGGAAGTACTTC
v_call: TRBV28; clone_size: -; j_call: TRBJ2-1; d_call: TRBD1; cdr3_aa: CASSLLAGGLDNEQFF; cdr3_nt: TGTGCCAGCAGTTTATTGGCAGGGGGATTGGACAATGAGCAGTTCTTC
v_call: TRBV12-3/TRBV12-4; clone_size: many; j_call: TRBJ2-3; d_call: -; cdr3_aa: CASSPSAGLTDTQYF; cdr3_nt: TGTGCCAGCAGTCCATCAGCAGGGTTGACAGATACGCAGTATTTT
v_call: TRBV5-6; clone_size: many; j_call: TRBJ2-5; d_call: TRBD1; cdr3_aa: CASSPGQVQETQYF; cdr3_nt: TGTGCCAGCAGCCCGGGACAGGTCCAAGAGACCCAGTACTTC
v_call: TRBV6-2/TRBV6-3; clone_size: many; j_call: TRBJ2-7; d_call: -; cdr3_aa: CASSPGGQGYEQYF; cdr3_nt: TGTGCCAGCAGCCCCGGTGGCCAGGGATACGAGCAGTACTTC
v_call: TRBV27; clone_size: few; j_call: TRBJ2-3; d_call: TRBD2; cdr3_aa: CASSSIKVAGNTDTQYF; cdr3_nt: TGTGCCAGCAGTTCCATCAAAGTAGCGGGGAACACAGATACGCAGTATTTT
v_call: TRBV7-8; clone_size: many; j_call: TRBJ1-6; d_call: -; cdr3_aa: CASSRRGVNSPLHF; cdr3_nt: TGTGCCAGCAGCCGGAGGGGGGTGAATTCACCCCTCCACTTT
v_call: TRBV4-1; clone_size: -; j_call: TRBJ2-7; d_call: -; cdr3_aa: CASSQSTGAEQYF; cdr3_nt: TGCGCCAGCAGCCAGTCTACCGGGGCCGAGCAGTACTTC
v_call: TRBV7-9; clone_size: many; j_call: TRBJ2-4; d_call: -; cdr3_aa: CASSPPRGNKNIQYF; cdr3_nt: TGTGCCAGCAGCCCCCCCAGGGGAAACAAAAACATTCAGTACTTC
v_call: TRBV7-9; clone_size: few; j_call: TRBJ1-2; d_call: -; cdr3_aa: CASSSTDLNYGYTF; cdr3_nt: TGTGCCAGCAGCTCGACAGATCTTAACTATGGCTACACCTTC
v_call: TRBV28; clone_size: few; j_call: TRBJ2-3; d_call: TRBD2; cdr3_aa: CASSFLGLAGVADTQYF; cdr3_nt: TGTGCCAGCAGTTTCCTTGGGCTAGCGGGAGTGGCAGATACGCAGTATTTT
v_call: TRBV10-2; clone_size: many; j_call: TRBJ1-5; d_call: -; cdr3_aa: CASSESGGIRPQHF; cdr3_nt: TGCGCCAGCAGTGAGTCCGGCGGGATCCGGCCCCAGCATTTT
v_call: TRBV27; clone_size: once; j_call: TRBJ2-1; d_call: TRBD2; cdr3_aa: CASSLTQLAAHNEQFF; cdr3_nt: TGTGCCAGCAGTTTAACCCAACTAGCGGCCCACAATGAGCAGTTCTTC